A selection of T cell receptor beta chains follows, all from one sample in a study of sequential checkpoint blockade in melanoma. The method was immunoSEQ multiplex PCR; TCRdb's version includes in-frame clones alone and lacks a portion of them. The sample records around 20,000 clones, about 80% being singletons. The source was CD8+ T cells sorted from blood (inferred from file names), collected from a patient given nivolumab and ipilimumab in sequence. The receptors shown here come from a human donor with melanoma. CDR3s include the opening cysteine and the closing phenylalanine or tryptophan. The D gene is left open where the match is weak.

TRBV6-5	NA	TRBJ1-5	CASTTQGSNQPQHF	TGTGCCAGCACTACACAGGGTAGCAATCAGCCCCAGCATTTT
TRBV27	NA	TRBJ2-7	CASSPNSYEQYF	TGTGCCAGCAGCCCAAACTCCTACGAGCAGTACTTC
TRBV7-9	NA	TRBJ2-7	CASSLGGGGEEQYF	TGTGCCAGCAGCTTAGGGGGGGGCGGTGAAGAGCAGTACTTC
TRBV9	NA	TRBJ1-4	CASAQSGSTNEKLFF	TGTGCCAGCGCGCAGAGCGGATCAACTAATGAAAAACTGTTTTTT
TRBV4-1	NA	TRBJ1-1	CASSRKERGSTEAFF	TGCGCCAGCAGCCGAAAAGAAAGGGGCAGCACTGAAGCTTTCTTT
TRBV7-9	NA	TRBJ1-5	CASSLEGGNQPQHF	TGTGCCAGCAGCTTAGAGGGGGGCAATCAGCCCCAGCATTTT
TRBV27	NA	TRBJ1-5	CASSSGLYGNQPQHF	TGTGCCAGCAGTTCGGGACTATATGGCAATCAGCCCCAGCATTTT
TRBV28	TRBD2	TRBJ2-7	CASSFGLAGPPSYEQYF	TGTGCCAGCAGTTTCGGACTAGCGGGTCCCCCCTCCTACGAGCAGTACTTC
TRBV6-5	NA	TRBJ1-1	CASSYGETEAFF	TGTGCCAGCAGTTACGGAGAGACTGAAGCTTTCTTT
TRBV15	TRBD1	TRBJ1-2	CATSREQGSYGYTF	TGTGCCACCAGCAGAGAACAGGGGTCCTATGGCTACACCTTC
TRBV9	TRBD1	TRBJ2-7	CASSDGDSGYEQYF	TGTGCCAGCAGCGATGGGGACAGCGGATACGAGCAGTACTTC